These 18 T cell receptor beta chains were sequenced from one sample in a study of T cell clonality in common variable immunodeficiency. Method: immunoSEQ multiplex PCR; TCRdb's copy keeps in-frame clones and lacks some. The sample is made up of some 38,000 clones, none counted only once. The sample was peripheral blood mononuclear cells. The source is a person aged 18 to 69 in good health.

This clone was counted ten times or more. The CDR3 goes on 3 residues after the read ends, and that part is filled in from the germline J gene. The J gene is TRBJ2-2, the V gene TRBV14; possibly TRBD1 for D (6 bases). The CDR3 has 16 residues. Germline assignment: CDR1 SGHDN and CDR2 FVKESK. V was clipped by 0 bases and J by 7 bases, with 15 bases between them. CDR3 residues: CASSQEETGYVGELFF. The covered CDR3 bases are TGTGCCAGCAGCCAAGAGGAGACAGGTTACGTCGGGGAG. Filled out from reference TRBV14 and TRBJ2-2, the complete variable domain reads EAGVTQFPSHSVIEKGQTVTLRCDPISGHDNLYWYRRVMGKEIKFLLHFVKESKQDESGMPNNRFLAERTGGTYSTLKVQPAELEDSGVYFCASSQEETGYVGELFFGEGSRLTVL.

This clone came up many times. Read sequence stops 3 residues before the CDR3 end, and the germline J gene provides the missing end. The chain is built from TRBV7-9 and TRBJ1-1, with 7 bases aligning to TRBD1. Per the germline V gene, CDR1 is SEHNR and CDR2 is FQNEAQ (reference sequence). CDR3 length: 14 residues. J gave up 5 bases and V 0 bases, and 3 bases lay outside the gene matches. Partial CDR3 DNA: TGTGCCAGCAGCTTAGCGACAGGGTGGACTGAA. It yields the protein CASSLATGWTE. The whole CDR3 region reads CASSLATGWTEAFF.

CDR3 bases read: TGTGCCAGCGGCGGGAGATGGCCCTACGAG. Residues: CASGGRWPYE. From start to end, the CDR3 is CASGGRWPYEQYF. V and J are TRBV5-8 and TRBJ2-7, with 7 bases lining up with TRBD2. The read is 3 residues too short to cover the CDR3 end, so that end is filled in from the germline J gene. V shed 7 bases and J 2 bases; nucleotides not matched to a gene: 6. The CDR3 runs 13 residues. Germline V gene sequence: CDR1 SGHTS, CDR2 YDEGEE. The full variable domain, with the rest looked up from reference TRBV5-8 and TRBJ2-7, is EAGVTQSPTHLIKTRGQQATLRCSPISGHTSVYWYQQALGLGLQFLLWYDEGEERNRGNFPPRFSGRQFPNYSSELNVNALELEDSALYLCASGGRWPYEQYFGPGTRLTVT.

This clone was observed many times. The CDR3 here is CASSMGTGQGAGKLFF. The sequenced part of the CDR3 DNA is TGTGCCAGTAGTATGGGGACGGGACAGGGGGCTGGAAAA. The chain joins TRBV19 to TRBJ1-4, with TRBD1 identical over 12 bases. The read ends 3 residues early relative to the CDR3; the germline J gene fills the gap. CDR3 length: 16 residues. CDR1 and CDR2 (germline): LNHDA, SQIVND (reference sequence). Trimming at V came to 3 bases and at J to 10 bases, leaving 9 bases not matched to a gene. Filled out from reference TRBV19 and TRBJ1-4, the complete variable domain reads DGGITQSPKYLFRKEGQNVTLSCEQNLNHDAMYWYRQDPGQGLRLIYYSQIVNDFQKGDIAEGYSVSREKKESFPLTVTSAQKNPTAFYLCASSMGTGQGAGKLFFGSGTQLSVL.

This clone was seen a handful of times. The read terminates 3 residues ahead of where the CDR3 ends, so the germline J gene completes it. The chain recombines TRBV7-9 with TRBJ2-5; 10 nucleotides match TRBD1. The CDR3 runs to 15 residues. V shed 5 bases, J shed 1 base, and the junction held 4 bases outside the gene matches. Germline CDR1 reads SEHNR; CDR2 reads FQNEAQ (reference sequence). The covered CDR3 bases are TGTGCCAGCAGCCCCGGGACAGGGGCCCAAGAGACC. Its protein is CASSPGTGAQET. The complete CDR3 reads CASSPGTGAQETQYF.

In this sample, this clone turned up many times. The read gets to within 3 residues of the CDR3 end, and the germline J gene fills in the rest. The rearrangement links TRBV11-2 to TRBJ2-3, with D uncertain. This CDR3 is 13 amino acids long. Trimming stripped 3 bases from V and 4 bases from J, with 8 bases between. Germline V gene lookup returns CDR1 SGHAT and CDR2 FQNNGV. The CDR3 DNA, read in part, is TGTGCCAGCAGCTTCCCGTCAGCAGATACG. Its translation: CASSFPSADT. The entire CDR3 protein reads CASSFPSADTQYF.

This clone turned up a few times. With the read ending 3 residues before the CDR3 end, the germline J gene is used to fill in that end. The chain recombines TRBV19 with TRBJ1-4; 10 bases agree with TRBD1. V shed 1 base and J 0 bases; nucleotides not matched to a gene: 14. The CDR3 spans 21 residues. Germline V gives CDR1 LNHDA, CDR2 SQIVND (reference sequence). The part of the CDR3 DNA that was read is TGTGCCAGTAGTATAGCTCGGGGAGGGACAGGGGACCTTGCAACTAATGAAAAA. Its translation is CASSIARGGTGDLATNEK. The whole CDR3 protein reads CASSIARGGTGDLATNEKLFF.

This clone was detected ten times or more. The read ends 3 residues early relative to the CDR3; the germline J gene fills the gap. V and J are TRBV5-8 and TRBJ2-3, with D perhaps TRBD1 (6 bases). Germline V gene data show CDR1 as SGHTS and CDR2 as YDEGEE. This CDR3 has 15 residues. Trimming pared 3 bases from V and 7 bases from J, leaving 18 bases between. The CDR3 DNA, read in part, is TGTGCCAGCAGCTCCACGGGGAGAGGGGGATATACG. Translation: CASSSTGRGGYT. The entire CDR3 sequence reads CASSSTGRGGYTQYF.

This clone was seen at least ten times. The CDR3 extends 3 residues past the end of the read, so its final part is completed from the germline J gene. This chain links TRBV20-1 with TRBJ2-2; 8 nucleotides align to TRBD1. CDR3 size: 16 residues. Germline V lookup: CDR1 DFQATT, CDR2 SNEGSKA (reference sequence). CDR3 sequence: CSARDPSDRAGSPLFF. CDR3 bases read: TGCAGTGCTAGGGACCCTTCGGACAGGGCTGGGTCACCG.

This clone was counted ten times or more. CDR3 residues: CASSLWTSDYNEQFF. The sequenced CDR3 bases are TGTGCCAGCAGCTTATGGACTAGCGACTACAATGAG. J is TRBJ2-1 and V is TRBV7-3; 9 bases are shared with TRBD2. The CDR3 is cut off 3 residues early in the read; its end comes from the germline J gene. CDR3 length: 15 residues. CDR1 is SGHTA, CDR2 FQGTGA, per germline. Germline trimming cut 2 bases from V and 3 bases from J; bases unmatched to any gene: 2.

This clone was seen ten or more times. The read stops 3 residues short of the end of the CDR3; the missing end is completed from the germline J gene. V and J are TRBV30 and TRBJ2-7, with TRBD1 identical over 7 bases. This CDR3 has 14 amino acids. V trimming: 5 bases; J trimming: 4 bases; junction bases outside the gene matches: 11. Germline V gene sequence: CDR1 GTSNPN, CDR2 SVGIG (reference sequence). This CDR3 reads CAWAPGTATYEQYF. The CDR3 DNA, read in part, is TGTGCCTGGGCCCCTGGGACAGCGACATACGAG.

This clone was observed many times. The CDR3 region is CASSPGLAGTGELFF. CDR3 DNA (partial): TGCGCCAGCAGTCCCGGACTAGCTGGCACCGGGGAG. This chain uses TRBV4-1 with TRBJ2-2; 8 bases agree with TRBD2. Read data end 3 residues before the CDR3 end; the end is taken from the germline J gene. V lost 6 bases and J lost 4; bases outside the gene matches: 7. The germline CDR1 and CDR2 sequences are MGHRA and YSYEKL. The CDR3 loop spans 15 amino acids.

This clone occurred a few times. The sequenced fragment ends 3 residues before the CDR3 boundary, so the rest is inferred from the germline J gene. J is TRBJ1-2 and V is TRBV7-9; no reliable D call. This CDR3 is 12 amino acids long. Germline V CDR1 and CDR2: SEHNR, FQNEAQ (reference sequence). Trimming shortened V by 5 bases and J by 7 bases, and 11 bases separated the two germline ends. CDR3 residues: CASSHGAGGYTF. CDR3 DNA, as far as it was read: TGTGCCAGCAGCCATGGAGCGGGTGGC.

In this sample, this clone turned up many times. One junction end disagrees with the germline gene, perhaps due to a read error. CDR3 loop: CASSLDRVGKETQYF. The covered CDR3 bases are TGTGCCAGTAGTCTAGACAGGGTGGGGAAAGAGACG. The genes are TRBV19 and TRBJ2-3; TRBD1 aligns across 7 bases. The DNA ends 3 residues before the CDR3 does, and the rest of the CDR3 is filled in from the germline J gene. The germline V gene encodes CDR1 LNHDA and CDR2 SQIVND (reference sequence). The CDR3 contains 15 residues.

This clone occurred many times. Read data end 3 residues before the CDR3 end; the end is taken from the germline J gene. The gene calls are TRBV7-2 and TRBJ2-1; D ambiguous. V lost 5 bases and J lost 4, with 15 bases in between. The V gene's germline CDR1 is SGHTA and CDR2 FQGNSA. The CDR3 length is 15 residues. The CDR3 loop reads CASSAENRRYNEQFF. The sequenced CDR3 bases are TGTGCCAGCAGCGCAGAGAACAGAAGGTACAATGAG.

This clone was seen repeatedly, ten times or more. The DNA ends 3 residues before the CDR3 does, and the rest of the CDR3 is filled in from the germline J gene. The chain couples TRBV28 to TRBJ2-2, with TRBD2 identical over 7 bases. J lost 7 bases, V lost 6 bases, and 2 bases had no gene match. CDR3 size: 12 residues. Germline V gives CDR1 MDHEN, CDR2 SYDVKM. The DNA read from the CDR3 is TGTGCCAGCAGCCCGGGGGGCGGGGAG. Amino acid sequence: CASSPGGGE. The whole CDR3 protein is CASSPGGGELFF.

This clone was seen ten or more times. The read finishes 3 residues shy of the CDR3 end, and the germline J gene is used to complete it. This rearrangement joins TRBV7-8 to TRBJ2-7, with 8 bases lining up with TRBD1. V was clipped by 4 bases and J by 4 bases; unmatched bases: 9. CDR3 size: 15 residues. Germline V gives CDR1 SGHVS, CDR2 FQNEAQ. Here the CDR3 reads CASSSLGQGSYEQYF. The sequenced part of the CDR3 DNA is TGTGCCAGCAGCTCCTTAGGACAGGGTTCATACGAG.

This clone has only a few counts. A read error may account for a junction end that differs from germline. The read finishes 3 residues shy of the CDR3 end, and the germline J gene is used to complete it. The chain uses TRBV10-2 and TRBJ2-5; 12 positions agree with TRBD2. Germline V gene lookup returns CDR1 WSHSY and CDR2 SAAADI. The CDR3 extends over 15 amino acids. CDR3 DNA (partial): TGCGCCAGCAACCTAGCGGGAGGGAACCACGAGACC. It translates to CASNLAGGNHET. The complete CDR3 reads CASNLAGGNHETQYF.